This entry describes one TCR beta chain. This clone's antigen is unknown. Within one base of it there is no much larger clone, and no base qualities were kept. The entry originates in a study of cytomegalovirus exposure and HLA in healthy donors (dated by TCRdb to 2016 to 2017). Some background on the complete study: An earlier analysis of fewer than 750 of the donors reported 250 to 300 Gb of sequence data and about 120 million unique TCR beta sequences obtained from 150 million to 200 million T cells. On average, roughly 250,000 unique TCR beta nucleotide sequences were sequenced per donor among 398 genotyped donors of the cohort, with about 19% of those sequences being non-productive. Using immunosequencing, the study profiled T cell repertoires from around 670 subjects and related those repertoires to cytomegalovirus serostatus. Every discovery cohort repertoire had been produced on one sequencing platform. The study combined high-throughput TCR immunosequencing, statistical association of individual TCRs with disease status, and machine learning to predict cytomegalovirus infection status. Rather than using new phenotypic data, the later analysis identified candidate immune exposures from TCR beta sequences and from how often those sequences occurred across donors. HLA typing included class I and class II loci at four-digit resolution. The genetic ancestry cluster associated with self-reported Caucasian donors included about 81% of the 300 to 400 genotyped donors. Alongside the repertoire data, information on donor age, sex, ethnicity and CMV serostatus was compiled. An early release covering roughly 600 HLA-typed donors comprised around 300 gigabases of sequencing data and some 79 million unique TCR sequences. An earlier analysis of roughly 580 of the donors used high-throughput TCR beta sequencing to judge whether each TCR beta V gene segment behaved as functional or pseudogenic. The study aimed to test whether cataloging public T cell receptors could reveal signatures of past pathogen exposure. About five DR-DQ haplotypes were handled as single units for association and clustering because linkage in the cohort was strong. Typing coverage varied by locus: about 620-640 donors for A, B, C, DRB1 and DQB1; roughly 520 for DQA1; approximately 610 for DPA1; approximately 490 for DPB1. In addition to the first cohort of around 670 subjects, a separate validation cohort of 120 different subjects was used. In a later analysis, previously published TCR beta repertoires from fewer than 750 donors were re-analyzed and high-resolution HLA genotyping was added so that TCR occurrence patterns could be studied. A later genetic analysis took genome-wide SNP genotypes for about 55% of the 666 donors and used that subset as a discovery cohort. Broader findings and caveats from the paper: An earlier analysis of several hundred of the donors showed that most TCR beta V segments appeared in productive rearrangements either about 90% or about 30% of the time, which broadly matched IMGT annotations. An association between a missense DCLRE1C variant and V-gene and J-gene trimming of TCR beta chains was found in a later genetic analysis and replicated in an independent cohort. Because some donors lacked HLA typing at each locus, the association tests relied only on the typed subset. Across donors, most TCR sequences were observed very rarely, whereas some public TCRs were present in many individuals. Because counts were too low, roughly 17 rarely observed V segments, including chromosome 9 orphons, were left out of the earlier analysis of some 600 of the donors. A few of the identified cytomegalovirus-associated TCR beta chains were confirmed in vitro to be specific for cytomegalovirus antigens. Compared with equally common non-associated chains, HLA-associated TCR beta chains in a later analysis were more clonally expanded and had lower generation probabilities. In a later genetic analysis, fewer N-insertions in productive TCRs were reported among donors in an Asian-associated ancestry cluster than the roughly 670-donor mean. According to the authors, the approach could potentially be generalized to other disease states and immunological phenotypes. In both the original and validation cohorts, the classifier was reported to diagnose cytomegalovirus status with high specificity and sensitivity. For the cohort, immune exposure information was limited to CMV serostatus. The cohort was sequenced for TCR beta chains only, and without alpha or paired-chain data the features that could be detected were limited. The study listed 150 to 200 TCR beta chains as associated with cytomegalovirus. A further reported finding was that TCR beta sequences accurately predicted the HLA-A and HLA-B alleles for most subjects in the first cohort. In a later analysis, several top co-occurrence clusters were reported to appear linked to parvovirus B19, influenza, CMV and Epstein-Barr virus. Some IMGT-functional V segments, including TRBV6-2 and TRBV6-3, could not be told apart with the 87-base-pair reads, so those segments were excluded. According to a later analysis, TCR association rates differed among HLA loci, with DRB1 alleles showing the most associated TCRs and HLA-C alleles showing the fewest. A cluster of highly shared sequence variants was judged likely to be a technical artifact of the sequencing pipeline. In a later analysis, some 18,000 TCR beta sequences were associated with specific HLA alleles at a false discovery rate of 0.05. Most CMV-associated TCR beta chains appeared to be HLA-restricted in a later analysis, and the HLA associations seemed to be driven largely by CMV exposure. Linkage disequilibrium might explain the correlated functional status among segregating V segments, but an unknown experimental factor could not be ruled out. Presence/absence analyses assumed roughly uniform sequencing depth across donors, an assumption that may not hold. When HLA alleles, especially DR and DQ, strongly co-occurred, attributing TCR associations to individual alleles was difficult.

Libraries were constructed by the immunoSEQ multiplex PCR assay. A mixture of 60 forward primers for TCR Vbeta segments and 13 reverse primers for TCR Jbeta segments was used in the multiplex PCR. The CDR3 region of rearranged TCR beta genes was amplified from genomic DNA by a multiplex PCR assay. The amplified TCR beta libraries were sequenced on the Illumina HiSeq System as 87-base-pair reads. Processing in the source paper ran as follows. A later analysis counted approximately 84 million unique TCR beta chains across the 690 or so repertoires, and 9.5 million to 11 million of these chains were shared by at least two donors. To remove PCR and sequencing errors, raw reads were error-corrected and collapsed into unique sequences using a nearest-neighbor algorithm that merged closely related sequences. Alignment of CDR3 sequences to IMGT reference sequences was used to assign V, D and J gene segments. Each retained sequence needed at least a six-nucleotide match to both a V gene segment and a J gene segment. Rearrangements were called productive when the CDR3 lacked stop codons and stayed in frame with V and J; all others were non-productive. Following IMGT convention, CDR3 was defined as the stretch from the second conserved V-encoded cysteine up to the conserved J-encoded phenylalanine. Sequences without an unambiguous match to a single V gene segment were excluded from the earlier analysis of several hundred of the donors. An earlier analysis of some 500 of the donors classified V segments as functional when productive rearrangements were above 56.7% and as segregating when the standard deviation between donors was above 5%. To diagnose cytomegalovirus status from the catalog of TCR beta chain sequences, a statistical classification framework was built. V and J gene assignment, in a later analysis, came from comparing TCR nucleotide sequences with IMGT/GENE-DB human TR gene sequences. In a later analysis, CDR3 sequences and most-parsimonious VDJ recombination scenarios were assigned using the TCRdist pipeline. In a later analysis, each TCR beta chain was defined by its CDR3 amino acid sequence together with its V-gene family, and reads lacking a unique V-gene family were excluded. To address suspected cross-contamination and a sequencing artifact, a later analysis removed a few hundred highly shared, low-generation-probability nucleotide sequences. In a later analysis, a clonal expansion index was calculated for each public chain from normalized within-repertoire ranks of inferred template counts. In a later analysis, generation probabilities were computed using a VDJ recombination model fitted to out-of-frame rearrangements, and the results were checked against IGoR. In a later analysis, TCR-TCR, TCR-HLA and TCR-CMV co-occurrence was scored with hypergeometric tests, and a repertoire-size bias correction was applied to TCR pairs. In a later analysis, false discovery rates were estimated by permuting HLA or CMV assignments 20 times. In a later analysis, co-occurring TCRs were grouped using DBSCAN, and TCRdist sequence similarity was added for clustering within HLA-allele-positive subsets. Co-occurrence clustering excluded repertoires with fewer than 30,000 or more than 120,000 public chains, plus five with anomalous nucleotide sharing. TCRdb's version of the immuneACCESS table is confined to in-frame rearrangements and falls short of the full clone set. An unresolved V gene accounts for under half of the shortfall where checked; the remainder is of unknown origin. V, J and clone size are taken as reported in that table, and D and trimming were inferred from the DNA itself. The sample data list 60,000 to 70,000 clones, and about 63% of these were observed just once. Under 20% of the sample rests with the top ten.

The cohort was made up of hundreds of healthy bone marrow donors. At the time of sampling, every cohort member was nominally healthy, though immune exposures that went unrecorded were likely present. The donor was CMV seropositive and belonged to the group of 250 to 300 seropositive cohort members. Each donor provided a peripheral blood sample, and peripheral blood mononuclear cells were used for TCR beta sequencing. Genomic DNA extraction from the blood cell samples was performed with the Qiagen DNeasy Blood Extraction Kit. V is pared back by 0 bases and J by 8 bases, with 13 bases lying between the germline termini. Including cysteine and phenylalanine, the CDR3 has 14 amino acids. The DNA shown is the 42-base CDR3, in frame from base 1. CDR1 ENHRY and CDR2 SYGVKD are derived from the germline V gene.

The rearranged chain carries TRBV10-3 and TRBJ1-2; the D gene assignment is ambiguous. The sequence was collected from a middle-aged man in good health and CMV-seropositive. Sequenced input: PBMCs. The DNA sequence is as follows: TGTGCCATCAGTGAGTCTCGGTTGGAGGGAGGCTACACCTTC. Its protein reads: CAISESRLEGGYTF.